This is a list of T cell receptor beta chains from one sample in a study of chemoradiotherapy in HPV16-positive cancers. The assay was immunoSEQ multiplex PCR, and TCRdb's table has in-frame clones only and misses some. The sample shows about 15,000 clones, roughly 87% of them seen only once. The sample in question was tumor tissue, obtained from a patient who underwent chemoradiotherapy. The receptors were gathered from a human donor with HPV-associated anogenital cancer. CDR3s leave out the opening cysteine and the closing phenylalanine or tryptophan. Clone size appears in some rows only: once, few, many, or a class for an expanded clone.

CDR3: ASSSSRGNYGYT
size: -
J: TRBJ1-2
V: TRBV7-9

CDR3: ASSYSMDDREAF
size: once
J: TRBJ1-1
V: TRBV6-6

CDR3: ASSFALNEQY
size: once
J: TRBJ2-7
V: TRBV7-9

CDR3: ASSQPTGYGYT
size: -
J: TRBJ1-2
V: TRBV27

CDR3: ASSLVPGTTNEQF
size: -
J: TRBJ2-1
V: TRBV5-1

CDR3: ASSLLNTEAF
size: once
J: TRBJ1-1
V: TRBV6-6

CDR3: ASTITGTGGTDTQY
size: -
J: TRBJ2-3
V: TRBV11-2

CDR3: ASGAGSSTDTQY
size: -
J: TRBJ2-3
V: TRBV7-2

CDR3: SGLDNNEQF
size: -
J: TRBJ2-1
V: TRBV20-1

CDR3: ASSSPRGGYGYT
size: -
J: TRBJ1-2
V: TRBV11-2

CDR3: ASRRQIYGYT
size: -
J: TRBJ1-2
V: TRBV7-2

CDR3: ASSIWEGTGINQPQH
size: -
J: TRBJ1-5
V: TRBV19

CDR3: ASSPGPQH
size: -
J: TRBJ1-5
V: TRBV19

CDR3: ASSLVGEGDNEQF
size: -
J: TRBJ2-1
V: TRBV28

CDR3: ASSFDSGGEKLF
size: -
J: TRBJ1-4
V: TRBV5-1

CDR3: ASNPREGMNTEAF
size: once
J: TRBJ1-1
V: TRBV6-1

CDR3: ASSSSGANVLT
size: -
J: TRBJ2-6
V: TRBV18

CDR3: ASKYRVGYGYT
size: -
J: TRBJ1-2
V: TRBV27

CDR3: ASIPGDRSYEQY
size: -
J: TRBJ2-7
V: TRBV21-1

CDR3: ASSRDSPRNGYT
size: few
J: TRBJ1-2
V: TRBV19

CDR3: ASSLYRTAGAGELF
size: once
J: TRBJ2-2
V: TRBV5-6

CDR3: ASSKKRSETQY
size: -
J: TRBJ2-5
V: TRBV6-5

CDR3: ASTKAGAVNYNEQF
size: -
J: TRBJ2-1
V: TRBV11-2

CDR3: ASSAASDMPGYEQY
size: -
J: TRBJ2-7
V: TRBV2

CDR3: ASSGRERGIVQY
size: once
J: TRBJ2-3
V: TRBV25-1

CDR3: ASSQDPGYGYT
size: -
J: TRBJ1-2
V: TRBV4-1